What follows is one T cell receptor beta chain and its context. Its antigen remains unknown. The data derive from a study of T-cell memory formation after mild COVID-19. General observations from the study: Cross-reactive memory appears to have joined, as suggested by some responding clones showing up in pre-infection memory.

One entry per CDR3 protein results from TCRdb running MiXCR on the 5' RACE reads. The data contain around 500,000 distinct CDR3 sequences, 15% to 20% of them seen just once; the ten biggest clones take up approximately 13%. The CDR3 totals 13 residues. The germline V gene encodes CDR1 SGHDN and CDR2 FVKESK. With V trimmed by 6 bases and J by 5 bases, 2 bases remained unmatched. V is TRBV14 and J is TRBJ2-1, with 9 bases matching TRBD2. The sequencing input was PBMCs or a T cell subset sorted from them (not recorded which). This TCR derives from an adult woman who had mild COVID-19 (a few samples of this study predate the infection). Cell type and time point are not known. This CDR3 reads CASSSSGNNEQFF. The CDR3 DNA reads TGTGCCAGCAGTTCTAGCGGGAACAATGAGCAGTTCTTC.